This T cell receptor (beta chain) derives from a study of blood T cell repertoires in COVID-19 (TCRdb year 2020). Background on the whole study: The collaborator samples originated in the United States, Italy and Spain and spanned the acute and convalescent phases of COVID-19. The samples were drawn from two sources: the first 160 participants of the ongoing ImmuneRACE study, and over 1,000 subjects contributed by 6 global collaborators. A de-identified subject ID, COVID-19 status, age in years and sex were almost always included in the sample metadata. The material from the prospective study consisted of cDNA or gDNA derived from T cells, B-cell-depleted T cells, or PBMCs. Where available, HLA class I and class II types were obtained from metadata supplied by the sample provider rather than from assay-based typing. Deeply sampled blood TCRbeta repertoires from subjects exposed to, actively infected with, or recovered from COVID-19 were included in the dataset. The repertoires were made available in a free public database intended to serve as a resource for research on the immune response to SARS-CoV-2.

TCRbeta CDR3 regions were amplified from genomic DNA by means of the immunoSEQ Assay, a bias-controlled multiplex PCR. On the authors' methods: The number of nucleated cells in each sample was estimated by amplification of reference gene primers within the assay. To quantify the absolute abundance of each unique TCRbeta CDR3 rearrangement, sequence reads were collapsed and filtered. For each sample, productive Simpson clonality was calculated as the square root of Simpson's diversity index over productive rearrangements. TCRdb re-hosts the immuneACCESS table, in-frame sequences only. Its copies lack some clones; in the studies checked, an unresolved V gene accounts for under half of them, and the cause for the rest is not known. That table supplies the V and J calls and clone size; D and trimming were determined from the DNA. The sample profile shows roughly 100,000 clones; 81% of them were found once. Around 4.4% of the sample belongs to the ten largest clones.

This clone has a handful of counts. Its antigen remains undetermined. It has no much larger one-base neighbor in the sample; base qualities were not kept. General findings and caveats noted by the study authors: Clinical and demographic metadata were provided uncurated, with the amount varying by source and participant.

Cut back by 2 bases and 3 bases, the V and J ends lie 7 bases apart. Including the terminal cysteine and phenylalanine, the CDR3 comprises 13 residues. Of the read, only the CDR3 DNA is kept; its 39 bases are in frame from base 1. Per the germline V gene, KGHSH is the CDR1 and LQKENI is the CDR2. Each collaborating institution followed its own protocols to collect whole blood in K2EDTA tubes. Collaborator samples were shipped for TCRbeta analysis as frozen whole blood, isolated PBMCs, or DNA extracted from either sample type. The sequencing input was peripheral blood. The chain uses TRBV18 and TRBJ2-5, with the D gene not clear enough to name. The TCR was taken from a man aged 55 to 70 with acute or convalescent COVID-19. The DNA is as follows: TGTGCCAGCTCACCAGAACTAAAAGAGACCCAGTACTTC. This codes for CASSPELKETQYF.